The T cell receptor beta chain under discussion was sequenced for a study of T cells in Graves' hyperthyroidism and ophthalmopathy. Germline V gene data show CDR1 as SGHAT and CDR2 as FQNNGV. This CDR3 comprises 17 residues. J lost 0 bases, V lost 5 bases, and 10 bases had no gene match. RNA transcripts served as the template for amplifying TCR beta CDR3 regions. The study used the HTBI primer set for a first-round RT-PCR of the TCR CDR3. TCRdb recomputed calls from the multiplex PCR reads with MiXCR, one row per CDR3 protein. The sample lists around 340,000 distinct CDR3 sequences, 15% to 20% occurring once.

The material sequenced was blood. The V call is TRBV11-2, the J call TRBJ2-3, with 8 nucleotides matching TRBD1. The TCR sequence derives from a woman aged 40 to 50 with Graves' ophthalmopathy. CDR3 coding DNA: TGTGCCAGCAGCGAACAGGGGGGCCTCTATAGCACAGATACGCAGTATTTT. It specifies CASSEQGGLYSTDTQYF.